This T cell receptor (beta chain) was found in a study of shared clonotypes between healthy human individuals. With 5 bases removed from V and 6 bases from J, the gap between germline ends came to 13 bases. The length of the CDR3 is 13 residues. From germline, CDR1 is SGHTA and CDR2 FQGTGA. This clone has only one observation. The antigen remains unidentified. The naive CD8 subset, CD45RO-negative cells positively selected for CCR7, excluded terminally differentiated effector memory CD45RA+ cells. TCRdb's copy holds only in-frame clones and misses some; the assay was immunoSEQ multiplex PCR. Here the sample spans around 2,100,000 clones, about 95% being singletons. Findings and caveats of the study: The study generally estimated greater richness for naive than memory subsets.

The source material was naive CD8+ T cells sorted from blood. The rearrangement joins TRBV7-3 to TRBJ1-1, with D uncertain. The receptor was derived from a man aged 18 to 30 in good health. The CDR3 coding sequence is TGTGCCAGCAGCCAGGACGGATCCCCTGAAGCTTTCTTT. Translated, it gives CASSQDGSPEAFF.